The source of this TCR beta chain is a study of cytomegalovirus exposure and HLA in healthy donors. Broader study findings: It emerged from a later analysis that several of the most significant clusters appeared to be linked to common viral pathogens. A link between a missense DCLRE1C variant and TCR beta V- and J-gene trimming emerged from a later analysis. Overall, roughly 170 TCR beta chains were annotated as cytomegalovirus-associated.

Regarding this clone: Its specificity is unknown.

V trimming: 4 bases; J trimming: 7 bases; junction bases outside the gene matches: 3. Germline lookup yields CDR1 SQVTM and CDR2 ANQGSEA. CDR3 length: 13 residues. 13 Jbeta primers and 60 Vbeta primers were used for the PCR. Here immunoSEQ multiplex PCR was the method, and the copy in TCRdb shows in-frame clones only, minus some. The repertoire holds fewer than 250,000 clones, with around 86% as singletons. Material: PBMCs. The chain combines TRBV29-1 with TRBJ2-7; 14 bases map to TRBD2. The clonotype comes from a woman aged 45 to 65 in good health and CMV-seropositive. The chain's CDR3 is CSVGGTSGGEQYF. The DNA of the CDR3 is TGCAGCGTTGGGGGGACTAGCGGGGGTGAGCAGTACTTC.